The text below deals with one T cell receptor beta chain. The antigen is not known. The data are from a study of cytomegalovirus exposure and HLA in healthy donors. Use of 60 Vbeta and 13 Jbeta primers characterized the PCR. Libraries were prepared by immunoSEQ multiplex PCR; TCRdb keeps only in-frame clonotypes and omits some of them. The repertoire holds 150,000 to 180,000 clones, 70% to 85% seen once, with under 8% in the top ten. Deletions cut 4 bases from V and 7 bases from J, with 14 bases between. The CDR3 is 14 amino acids. From germline, CDR1 is MNHNS and CDR2 SASEGT. Study-level results: The study carried out a later analysis of TCR beta sequences. It associated some 15,000 of them with specific HLA alleles at a false discovery rate of 0.05. Highly shared sequence variants in one cluster were likely a sequencing artifact.

The origin of this receptor is a woman between 45 and 65 years old in good health and CMV-seropositive. The source material was PBMCs. The chain uses TRBV6-1 and TRBJ1-5; tentatively, D is TRBD1 (5 bases). CDR3 sequence: CASSASGLGQPQHF. CDR3 DNA sequence: TGTGCCAGCAGTGCTTCAGGGTTAGGGCAGCCCCAGCATTTT.